These 29 T cell receptor beta chains came from one sample sequenced in a study of T cells in Graves' hyperthyroidism and ophthalmopathy. Researchers took RNA transcripts and amplified the TCR beta CDR3 regions from them. Researchers ran a first-round RT-PCR on the TCR CDR3 using the HTBI primer set. Each CDR3 protein is one row after TCRdb ran MiXCR on the multiplex PCR reads. Of 750,000 to 950,000 distinct CDR3 sequences in the sample, about two fifths were seen once. Sequencing was carried out using blood. The receptors were sampled from a man younger than 35 with Graves' hyperthyroidism.

As DNA, the CDR3 is TGTGCCAGCAGCCATAACTTCTACGAGCAGTACTTC. It is translated as CASSHNFYEQYF. The J gene is TRBJ2-7, the V gene TRBV14; D unclear. Deletions cut 3 bases from V and 3 bases from J, with 6 bases between. CDR1 and CDR2 from the germline V gene are SGHDN and FVKESK. The length of the CDR3 is 12 residues.

The chain links TRBV20-1 to TRBJ2-1; D is unclear. Germline V lookup: CDR1 DFQATT, CDR2 SNEGSKA (reference sequence). CDR3 length equals 10 residues. The ends were cut back, 4 bases at V and 5 bases at J, with 3 bases in the middle. CDR3 region: CSAKHNEQFF. The CDR3 DNA reads as TGCAGTGCTAAACACAATGAGCAGTTCTTC.

This clonotype was detected only a few times. V usage is TRBV5-1 and J usage is TRBJ2-5, with unresolved D. The CDR3 totals 14 residues. V was trimmed by 0 bases and J by 1 base, leaving 7 bases between them. The germline gives CDR1 SGHRS, CDR2 YFSETQ. As DNA, the CDR3 is TGCGCCAGCAGCTTGGACGTATCCCAAGAGACCCAGTACTTC. This gives the protein CASSLDVSQETQYF.

Concerning this clonotype itself: A read error may be the cause here, since a much bigger clone is one base away. J is TRBJ1-6 and V is TRBV2, with 7 bases identical to TRBD1. Per germline, CDR1 SNHLY and CDR2 FYNNEI. The CDR3 loop spans 13 amino acids. The CDR3 DNA follows: TGTGTCAGCAGCCAGACAGGGACTTCACCCCTCCACTTT. This sequence encodes CVSSQTGTSPLHF. The variable domain in full, with the rest retrieved from reference TRBV2 and TRBJ1-6, is EPEVTQTPSHQVTQMGQEVILRCVPISNHLYFYWYRQILGQKVEFLVSFYNNEISEKSEIFDDQFSVERPDGSNFTLKIRSTKLEDSAMYFCVSSQTGTSPLHFGNGTRLTVT.

This clonotype has just a few counts. This rearrangement joins TRBV5-6 to TRBJ2-7; D might be TRBD1 (5 bases). CDR1 and CDR2 (germline): SGHDT, YYEEEE. V lost 0 bases, J lost 2 bases, and 12 bases lay in between. The CDR3 loop spans 15 amino acids. CDR3: CASSLDPRVTYEQYF. The CDR3 DNA is TGTGCCAGCAGCTTGGATCCCAGGGTAACCTACGAGCAGTACTTC. Full variable domain (rest looked up from reference TRBV5-6 and TRBJ2-7): DAGVTQSPTHLIKTRGQQVTLRCSPKSGHDTVSWYQQALGQGPQFIFQYYEEEERQRGNFPDRFSGHQFPNYSSELNVNALLLGDSALYLCASSLDPRVTYEQYFGPGTRLTVT.

This clonotype was found a few times. The J gene is TRBJ2-7, the V gene TRBV12-3 or TRBV12-4; D is unclear. The CDR3 sequence is 12 residues long. V lost 1 base and J lost 6, with 7 bases in between. CDR3 region: CASSLGRIEQYF. The CDR3, as DNA: TGTGCCAGCAGTTTAGGACGGATCGAGCAGTACTTC.

The chain uses TRBV20-1 and TRBJ2-7; 7 bases fit TRBD1. The germline gives CDR1 DFQATT, CDR2 SNEGSKA (reference sequence). The CDR3 length is 13 residues. V lost 7 bases, J lost 3 bases, and 9 bases stayed unmatched. In nucleotides, the CDR3 is TGCAGTGGCGGAACAGGGGATTACTACGAGCAGTACTTC. This gives the protein CSGGTGDYYEQYF.

This rearrangement joins TRBV6-6 to TRBJ2-7; 9 bases map to TRBD1. Germline trimming cut 4 bases from V and 6 bases from J; bases unmatched to any gene: 4. Per the germline V gene, CDR1 is MNHNY and CDR2 is SVGAGI (reference sequence). The CDR3 contains 13 residues. CDR3 residues: CASSWDRAGEQYF. The CDR3 DNA sequence: TGTGCCAGCAGTTGGGACAGGGCAGGCGAGCAGTACTTC.

This chain connects TRBV6-5 to TRBJ2-7; 8 bases agree with TRBD2. This CDR3 contains 17 residues. From germline, CDR1 is MNHEY and CDR2 SVGAGI. Losses at the gene ends were 0 bases for V and 4 bases for J; bases not matched to a gene: 11. The CDR3 is CASSYSRSLAGSYEQYF. The CDR3 DNA is TGTGCCAGCAGTTACTCGCGATCGCTAGCGGGCTCGTACGAGCAGTACTTC.

This clonotype was picked up a small number of times. The chain carries TRBV7-3 and TRBJ1-1, with 7 positions matching TRBD1. The CDR3 is 16 amino acids. The J segment lost 1 base and the V segment lost 7 bases, leaving 12 bases of the junction unmatched. Germline loops: CDR1 SGHTA, CDR2 FQGTGA. The DNA for the CDR3 is TGTGCCAGCATTCCAATCGACAGGGATGCGAACACTGAAGCTTTCTTT. Translating gives CASIPIDRDANTEAFF. The entire variable domain, with the rest obtained from reference TRBV7-3 and TRBJ1-1, is as follows: GAGVSQTPSNKVTEKGKYVELRCDPISGHTALYWYRQSLGQGPEFLIYFQGTGAADDSGLPNDRFFAVRPEGSVSTLKIQRTERGDSAVYLCASIPIDRDANTEAFFGQGTRLTVV.

This clonotype was observed many times. The rearrangement joins TRBV7-9 to TRBJ2-7; 9 bases are shared with TRBD1. The CDR3 loop spans 13 amino acids. Germline CDR1 SEHNR, CDR2 FQNEAQ (reference sequence). The ends lost 8 bases at V and 6 bases at J; junction bases unmatched: 8. The CDR3 sequence: CASGTGTPAEQYF. CDR3 nucleotide sequence: TGTGCCAGCGGGACAGGGACCCCCGCCGAGCAGTACTTC.

Ten or more counts support this clonotype. The chain recombines TRBV24-1 with TRBJ1-5, with 9 bases aligning to TRBD1. The germline gives CDR1 KGHDR, CDR2 SFDVKD. Trimming at V came to 6 bases and at J to 5 bases, leaving 7 bases not matched to a gene. CDR3 length equals 15 residues. The CDR3 loop reads CATSPYRQGDQPQHF. The CDR3 nucleotides read TGTGCCACCAGTCCCTACAGACAGGGGGATCAGCCCCAGCATTTT.

The V gene is TRBV7-2, the J gene TRBJ2-5; TRBD2 might be the D (6 bases). The CDR3 extends over 15 amino acids. Germline V gene data show CDR1 as SGHTA and CDR2 as FQGNSA. V was pared by 1 base and J by 2 bases, with 11 bases between. The CDR3 sequence is CASSLGLGTQETQYF. In DNA form, the CDR3 reads TGTGCCAGCAGCTTAGGGTTAGGGACTCAAGAGACCCAGTACTTC. Combining the CDR3 with reference TRBV7-2 and TRBJ2-5 gives the whole variable domain GAGVSQSPSNKVTEKGKDVELRCDPISGHTALYWYRQSLGQGLEFLIYFQGNSAPDKSGLPSDRFSAERTGGSVSTLTIQRTQQEDSAVYLCASSLGLGTQETQYFGPGTRLLVL.

This chain uses TRBV20-1 with TRBJ1-1; TRBD1 aligns across 7 bases. Trimming took 1 base from V and 6 from J; bases not matched to a gene: 8. The germline V gene encodes CDR1 DFQATT and CDR2 SNEGSKA (reference sequence). The CDR3 runs 14 residues. CDR3 region: CSARVGRGAAEAFF. The CDR3 nucleotides read TGCAGTGCTAGAGTCGGCAGGGGGGCGGCTGAAGCTTTCTTT.

This clonotype was counted between two and nine times. CDR3 loop: CASSQEDRSNYGYTF. The DNA for the CDR3 is TGTGCCAGCAGCCAGGAGGACCGCTCTAACTATGGCTACACCTTC. J is TRBJ1-2 and V is TRBV7-8, with D unclear. The CDR3 is made up of 15 amino acids. V gave up 5 bases and J gave up 0 bases, with 13 bases separating them. The germline V gene has CDR1 SGHVS and CDR2 FQNEAQ. The full variable domain, in which reference TRBV7-8 and TRBJ1-2 provide the parts outside the CDR3, is GAGVSQSPRYKVAKRGQDVALRCDPISGHVSLFWYQQALGQGPEFLTYFQNEAQLDKSGLPSDRFFAERPEGSVSTLKIQRTQQEDSAVYLCASSQEDRSNYGYTFGSGTRLTVV.

This clonotype was observed many times. The V and J genes are TRBV10-3 and TRBJ2-7; D remains ambiguous. The CDR3 runs to 14 residues. Germline V gene data show CDR1 as ENHRY and CDR2 as SYGVKD. The germline V and J ends were trimmed by 5 bases and 0 bases, with 11 bases remaining between them. This chain's CDR3 is CAISPILGSYEQYF. DNA for the CDR3: TGTGCCATCAGTCCTATACTTGGCTCCTACGAGCAGTACTTC.

V and J are TRBV5-1 and TRBJ1-1; TRBD1 might be the D (6 bases). CDR3 length: 14 amino acids. Trimming took 4 bases from V and 4 from J, leaving 14 bases between them. CDR1 is SGHRS and CDR2 is YFSETQ in the germline V gene. CDR3 sequence (DNA): TGCGCCAGCAGCAGGGCAGGGGTCATCACTGAAGCTTTCTTT. As protein: CASSRAGVITEAFF. The variable domain in full, completed from reference TRBV5-1 and TRBJ1-1, reads KAGVTQTPRYLIKTRGQQVTLSCSPISGHRSVSWYQQTPGQGLQFLFEYFSETQRNKGNFPGRFSGRQFSNSRSEMNVSTLELGDSALYLCASSRAGVITEAFFGQGTRLTVV.

This clonotype was counted ten times or more. The gene calls are TRBV29-1 and TRBJ1-1; D unclear. The CDR3 is made up of 13 amino acids. The V gene's germline CDR1 is SQVTM and CDR2 ANQGSEA. V lost 5 bases, J lost 1 base, and 11 bases lay in between. In DNA, the CDR3 is TGCAGCGTTTCAGATGGGGAGAACACTGAAGCTTTCTTT. Residues: CSVSDGENTEAFF.

The count of this clonotype is one. The rearrangement uses TRBV10-3 and TRBJ1-1; TRBD1 might be the D (5 bases). V shed 10 bases and J shed 3 bases, with 12 bases lying between them. Germline assignment: CDR1 ENHRY and CDR2 SYGVKD. The CDR3 totals 12 residues. This CDR3 is CATGARDTEAFF. The CDR3 region has the DNA TGTGCCACCGGGGCCAGGGACACTGAAGCTTTCTTT.

This clonotype was seen only a few times. At one of its ends the junction is not consistent with the germline gene, which may arise from a read error. Written as DNA, the CDR3 is TGTGCCAGCAACGGACAGGGCGGGAGGCAGCCCCAGCATTTT. As protein: CASNGQGGRQPQHF. The chain carries TRBV29-1 and TRBJ1-5; 8 bases fit TRBD1. The CDR3 covers 14 residues. Germline V gives CDR1 SQVTM, CDR2 ANQGSEA.

V is TRBV10-3 and J is TRBJ1-4; D is undetermined. In germline, CDR1 is ENHRY, CDR2 SYGVKD. The CDR3 runs to 9 residues. V was trimmed by 10 bases and J by 10 bases, leaving 7 bases between them. The DNA for the CDR3 is TGTGCCACCAAAGTAAAACTGTTTTTT. Its protein product is CATKVKLFF.

In the case of this clonotype: One base away lies a much larger clone, so this may be a sequencing read error. The rearrangement uses TRBV29-1 and TRBJ2-5; 9 nucleotides align to TRBD2. Germline CDR1 reads SQVTM; CDR2 reads ANQGSEA. J gave up 4 bases and V 1 base, and 7 bases lay outside the gene matches. This CDR3 is 15 amino acids long. CDR3 DNA: TGCAGCGTTGAAGGGTTCGAGACTAGCGGAGAGACCCAGTACTTC. As protein: CSVEGFETSGETQYF.

The rearrangement links TRBV25-1 to TRBJ1-4, with TRBD1 matching 7 bases. V lost 7 bases and J lost 14; bases outside the gene matches: 4. This CDR3 region has 10 residues. Germline loops: CDR1 MGHDK, CDR2 SYGVNS. The CDR3 loop is CASKATGLFF. As DNA, the CDR3 is TGTGCCAGCAAAGCGACAGGGCTGTTTTTT.

The chain couples TRBV19 to TRBJ1-5; tentatively, D is TRBD1 (6 bases). The CDR3 sequence is 16 residues long. CDR1 LNHDA and CDR2 SQIVND come from the germline V gene (reference sequence). Trimming pared 3 bases from V and 7 bases from J, leaving 19 bases between. The CDR3 DNA follows: TGTGCCAGTAGTATCGTGGGGGCAGTAGGAGAACAGCCCCAGCATTTT. This translates into CASSIVGAVGEQPQHF.

This rearrangement joins TRBV14 to TRBJ1-3, with a possible D match to TRBD1 (6 bases). Germline CDR1 is SGHDN and CDR2 is FVKESK. The V gene lost 2 bases and the J gene lost 2 bases, with 10 bases spanning the gap. CDR3 length: 15 residues. CDR3 coding DNA: TGTGCCAGCAGCCAACTTTCAGGGGCTGGAAACACCATATATTTT. This encodes CASSQLSGAGNTIYF.

The V and J genes are TRBV6-5 and TRBJ2-7; 9 positions agree with TRBD2. Germline CDR1 is MNHEY and CDR2 is SVGAGI. The CDR3 is 14 amino acids. V trimming: 6 bases; J trimming: 2 bases; junction bases outside the gene matches: 5. The CDR3 DNA is TGTGCCAGCAGGGCGACTAGCGGAACCTACGAGCAGTACTTC. This codes for CASRATSGTYEQYF.

Ten or more counts support this clonotype. This chain links TRBV7-9 with TRBJ2-7; 9 bases line up with TRBD2. This CDR3 comprises 13 residues. Germline V lookup: CDR1 SEHNR, CDR2 FQNEAQ (reference sequence). V was clipped by 3 bases and J by 4 bases; unmatched bases: 1. This CDR3 is CASSFSGGYEQYF. The DNA for the CDR3 is TGTGCCAGCAGCTTTAGCGGGGGTTACGAGCAGTACTTC.

This clonotype was seen a handful of times. This rearrangement joins TRBV9 to TRBJ1-1; perhaps TRBD1 as D (6 bases). Deletions cut 0 bases from V and 5 bases from J, with 11 bases between. This CDR3 has 14 residues. Germline values: CDR1 SGDLS, CDR2 YYNGEE. The CDR3 sequence: CASSVAQGKTEAFF. In DNA, the CDR3 is TGTGCCAGCAGCGTAGCCCAGGGGAAGACTGAAGCTTTCTTT.

This clonotype showed up many times. The rearrangement joins TRBV7-9 to TRBJ1-2; D unresolved. CDR3 length equals 14 residues. CDR1 SEHNR and CDR2 FQNEAQ come from the germline V gene (reference sequence). Trimming stripped 0 bases from V and 2 bases from J, with 7 bases between. This CDR3 is CASSLAGSNYGYTF. Here the CDR3 DNA reads TGTGCCAGCAGCTTAGCGGGATCGAACTATGGCTACACCTTC.